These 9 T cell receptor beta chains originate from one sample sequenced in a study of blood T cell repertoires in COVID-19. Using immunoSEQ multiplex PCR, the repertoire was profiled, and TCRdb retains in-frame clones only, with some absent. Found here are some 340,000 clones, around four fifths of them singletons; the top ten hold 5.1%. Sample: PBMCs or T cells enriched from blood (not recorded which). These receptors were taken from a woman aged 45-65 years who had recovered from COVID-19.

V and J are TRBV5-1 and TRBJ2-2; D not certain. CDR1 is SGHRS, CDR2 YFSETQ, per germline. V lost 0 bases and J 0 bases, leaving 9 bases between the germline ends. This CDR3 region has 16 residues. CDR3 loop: CASSLGRLTNTGELFF. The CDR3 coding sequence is TGCGCCAGCAGCTTGGGCAGACTTACGAACACCGGGGAGCTGTTTTTT.

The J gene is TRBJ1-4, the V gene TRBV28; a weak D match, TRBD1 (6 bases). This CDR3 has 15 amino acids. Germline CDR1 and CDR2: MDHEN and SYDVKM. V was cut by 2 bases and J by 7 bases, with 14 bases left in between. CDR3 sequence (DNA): TGTGCCAGCAGTTTAAGGGGGACATTTCGTGAAAAACTGTTTTTT. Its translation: CASSLRGTFREKLFF.

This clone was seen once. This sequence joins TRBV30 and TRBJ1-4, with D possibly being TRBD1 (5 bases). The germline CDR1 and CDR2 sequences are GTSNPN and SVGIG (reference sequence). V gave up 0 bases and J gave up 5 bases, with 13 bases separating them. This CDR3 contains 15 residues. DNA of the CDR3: TGTGCCTGGAGTGTATCCAACCGGGGGAATGAAAAACTGTTTTTT. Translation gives CAWSVSNRGNEKLFF.

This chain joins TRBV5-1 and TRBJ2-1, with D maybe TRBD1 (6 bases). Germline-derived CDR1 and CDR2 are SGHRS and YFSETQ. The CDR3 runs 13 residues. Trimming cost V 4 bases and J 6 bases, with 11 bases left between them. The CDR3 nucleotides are TGCGCCAGCAGCAATATACAGGGCAATGAGCAGTTCTTC. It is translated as CASSNIQGNEQFF.

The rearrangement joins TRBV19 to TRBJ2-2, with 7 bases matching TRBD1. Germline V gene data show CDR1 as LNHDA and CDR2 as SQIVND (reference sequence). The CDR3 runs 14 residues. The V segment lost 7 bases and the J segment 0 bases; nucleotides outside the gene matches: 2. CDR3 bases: TGTGCCAGTAATCAGGGGGCGAACACCGGGGAGCTGTTTTTT. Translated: CASNQGANTGELFF.

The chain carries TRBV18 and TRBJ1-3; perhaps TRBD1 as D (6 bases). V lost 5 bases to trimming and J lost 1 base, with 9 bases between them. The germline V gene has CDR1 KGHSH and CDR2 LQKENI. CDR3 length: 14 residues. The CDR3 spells CASSETGSGNTIYF. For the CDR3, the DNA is TGTGCCAGCTCAGAAACAGGGTCTGGAAACACCATATATTTT.

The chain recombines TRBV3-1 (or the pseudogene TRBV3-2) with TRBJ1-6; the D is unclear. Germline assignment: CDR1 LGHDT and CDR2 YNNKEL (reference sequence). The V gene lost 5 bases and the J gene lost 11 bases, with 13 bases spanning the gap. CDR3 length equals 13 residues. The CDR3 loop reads CASSRLSGAPLHF. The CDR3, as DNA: TGTGCCAGCAGCAGACTTTCCGGGGCACCCCTCCACTTT.

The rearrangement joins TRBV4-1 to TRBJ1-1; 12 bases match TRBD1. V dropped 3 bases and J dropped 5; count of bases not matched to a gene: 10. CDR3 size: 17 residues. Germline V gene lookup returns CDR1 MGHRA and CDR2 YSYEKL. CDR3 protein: CASSQYWGQGAGTEAFF. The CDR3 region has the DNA TGCGCCAGCAGCCAGTACTGGGGACAGGGGGCCGGGACTGAAGCTTTCTTT.

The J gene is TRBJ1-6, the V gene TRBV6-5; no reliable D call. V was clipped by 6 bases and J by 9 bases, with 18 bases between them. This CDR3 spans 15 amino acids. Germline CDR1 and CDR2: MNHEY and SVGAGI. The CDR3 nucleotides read TGTGCCAGCAGGAGGGAAACCCAGTGGATTTCACCCCTCCACTTT. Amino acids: CASRRETQWISPLHF.